The subject of this entry is one T cell receptor (beta chain). This CDR3 is built from 12 residues. V was trimmed by 4 bases and J by 9 bases, leaving 10 bases between them. The sample belongs to a study of blood T cell repertoires in COVID-19. Methods used by the authors: Counts of nucleated cells, estimated from reference gene primer amplification, were obtained. Profiling relied on immunoSEQ multiplex PCR, and the TCRdb table lists in-frame clones only, not all of them. V and J calls and clone size follow that table, whereas D and trimming were derived from the DNA. Here the sample spans roughly 230,000 clones, around 90% being singletons.

The V gene is TRBV12-3 or TRBV12-4, the J gene TRBJ2-1, with D perhaps TRBD2 (5 bases). The source of this sequence is a woman in her sixties or seventies with COVID-19, enrolled during active disease. Sequenced sample: peripheral blood. The CDR3 nucleotides read TGTGCCAGCAGTTCCGACTACTCTGAGCAGTTCTTC. Translating it yields CASSSDYSEQFF.